This note documents a single T cell receptor (beta chain) sequence. Patients received pembrolizumab 200 mg every 3 weeks or cemiplimab 350 mg every 2 weeks. Squamous cell carcinoma tissue after treatment was collected an average of 31 days into therapy. The data belong to a study of T cells in tumors after PD-1 blockade. Germline V lookup: CDR1 SNHLY, CDR2 FYNNEI. V was cut by 10 bases and J by 5 bases, with 20 bases left in between. The CDR3 totals 14 residues. This table comes from immunoSEQ multiplex PCR, and its TCRdb copy is limited to in-frame clones, with some not included. This sample yields about 14,000 clones, of which less than 75% are seen a single time; more than 30% belongs to the top ten.

Source: tumor tissue, taken after anti-PD-1 treatment. The chain is built from TRBV2 and TRBJ1-2, with D tentatively TRBD1 (5 bases). The clonotype originates from a human donor with cutaneous squamous cell carcinoma. CDR3 in amino acids: CATQGDDKFYGYTF. The DNA of the CDR3 is TGTGCCACTCAAGGGGACGATAAGTTTTATGGCTACACCTTC.